These 21 T cell receptor beta chains were sequenced from one sample in a study of Graves' ophthalmopathy and Graves' hyperthyroidism listed by TCRdb under 2018. This sample was sequenced with an Illumina HiSeq 2000. For repertoire sequencing, TCR beta CDR3 regions were amplified from RNA transcripts. The first round was an RT-PCR using HTBI primers with the Qiagen OneStep RT-PCR kit, and this first round was followed by a second-round multiplex PCR, then size selection and purification. TCRdb ran its own pipeline on the public reads, namely fastp trimming at Q25 and MiXCR clone calling, and kept in-frame beta chains. Rows are combined by CDR3 protein, so each entry shows the most common genes and DNA. The table for this sample lists just over 600,000 distinct CDR3 sequences; 22% of them were counted only once. The ten largest make up around 6.9% of the sample. Specimen: peripheral blood. Receptors were obtained from a woman aged 18-35 years with stable Graves' hyperthyroidism. Some clones in this sample may be carry-over from other donors' samples. Donor details come from another sample of the same person, matched by shared clones.

J is TRBJ2-5 and V is TRBV28; the match to TRBD2 covers 9 bases. This CDR3 spans 16 amino acids. V shed 6 bases, J shed 1 base, and the junction held 9 bases outside the gene matches. CDR1 and CDR2 (germline): MDHEN, SYDVKM. The CDR3 coding sequence is TGTGCCAGCAGCCCCGAAATAGCGGGGGTCCAAGAGACCCAGTACTTC. This encodes CASSPEIAGVQETQYF.

This clonotype occurred many times. The chain employs TRBV20-1 and TRBJ2-2; tentative D call: TRBD2 (5 bases). V gave up 2 bases and J gave up 4 bases, with 11 bases separating them. Per the germline V gene, CDR1 is DFQATT and CDR2 is SNEGSKA (reference sequence). The CDR3 totals 14 residues. DNA of the CDR3: TGCAGTGCTAGACACAGCGAGGGCACCGGGGAGCTGTTTTTT. This gives the protein CSARHSEGTGELFF.

The V call is TRBV4-1, the J call TRBJ2-7, with 7 nucleotides matching TRBD1. Germline loops: CDR1 MGHRA, CDR2 YSYEKL. This CDR3 region has 15 residues. The J segment lost 4 bases and the V segment lost 4 bases, leaving 10 bases of the junction unmatched. The CDR3: CASSPRQGNTYEQYF. The CDR3 DNA is TGCGCCAGCAGCCCTCGACAGGGTAATACGTACGAGCAGTACTTC.

This clonotype occurred many times. This may be a read error, as it is one base from a much larger clone. This chain links TRBV28 with TRBJ2-7, with 7 nucleotides matching TRBD2. Germline lookup yields CDR1 MDHEN and CDR2 SYDVKM. The CDR3 totals 15 residues. J lost 2 bases, V lost 5 bases, and 9 bases had no gene match. The CDR3 is CASSILAEGPYEQYF. The CDR3, as DNA: TGTGCCAGCAGTATCCTAGCGGAAGGGCCCTACGAGCAGTACTTC.

The sample holds many counts of this clonotype. The V gene is TRBV30, the J gene TRBJ2-6; TRBD2 is a possible D gene (7 bases). The CDR3 consists of 15 residues. The ends were cut back, 8 bases at V and 0 bases at J, with 14 bases in the middle. Germline CDR1 and CDR2: GTSNPN and SVGIG (reference sequence). The CDR3: CATGRGSSGANVLTF. The DNA of the CDR3 is TGTGCCACAGGGAGGGGCAGCTCTGGGGCCAACGTCCTGACTTTC. The full variable domain, completed using reference TRBV30 and TRBJ2-6, is SQTIHQWPATLVQPVGSPLSLECTVEGTSNPNLYWYRQAAGRGLQLLFYSVGIGQISSEVPQNLSASRPQDRQFILSSKKLLLSDSGFYLCATGRGSSGANVLTFGAGSRLTVL.

This clonotype turned up a few times. The J gene is TRBJ1-2, the V gene TRBV28, with D uncertain. The ends were cut back, 6 bases at V and 4 bases at J, with 12 bases in the middle. This CDR3 contains 13 residues. Germline V gene lookup returns CDR1 MDHEN and CDR2 SYDVKM. CDR3 sequence (DNA): TGTGCCAGCAGCCCCCCCACCCGCTATGGCTACACCTTC. Protein sequence: CASSPPTRYGYTF.

In its sample, this clonotype was seen a few times. This sequence joins TRBV4-2 and TRBJ1-1, with D perhaps matching TRBD1 (5 bases). The CDR3 spans 12 residues. V shed 3 bases and J shed 5 bases, with 7 bases lying between them. Germline CDR1 and CDR2: LGHNA and YNFKEQ. The CDR3 DNA follows: TGTGCCAGCAGCCAGACAGAAACTGAAGCTTTCTTT. This encodes CASSQTETEAFF.

This clonotype was observed a few times. The V gene is TRBV7-2, the J gene TRBJ1-5, with D possibly TRBD1 on 5 matching bases. The germline V gene encodes CDR1 SGHTA and CDR2 FQGNSA. The CDR3 is 15 residues long. Trimming pared 6 bases from V and 3 bases from J, leaving 15 bases between. CDR3 sequence (DNA): TGTGCCAGCAGGTCTTCCGGGGCTTCCAATCAGCCCCAGCATTTT. This codes for CASRSSGASNQPQHF.

This clonotype has only a few counts. Possible read error: a much larger clone is one base away. The chain has TRBV9 and TRBJ2-7, with a possible D match to TRBD2 (6 bases). Germline loops: CDR1 SGDLS, CDR2 YYNGEE. The CDR3 runs 14 residues. The V gene lost 3 bases and the J gene lost 5 bases, with 15 bases spanning the gap. CDR3 sequence reads: CASSAKGGIDEQYF. CDR3 DNA: TGTGCCAGCAGCGCCAAAGGCGGGATCGACGAGCAGTACTTC.

The chain has TRBV12-3 or TRBV12-4 and TRBJ1-3; D call uncertain. The CDR3 contains 14 residues. The V and J ends lost 10 bases and 2 bases respectively, with 15 bases between them. CDR3 DNA: TGTGCCATCAGCCCGGGTCCCACTGGAAACACCATATATTTT. It is translated as CAISPGPTGNTIYF.

This sequence joins TRBV12-3 or TRBV12-4 and TRBJ2-2; possible D gene TRBD1, 5 bases. CDR3 length: 14 amino acids. V was cut by 7 bases and J by 4 bases, with 13 bases left in between. The CDR3 sequence is CASNIIGATGELFF. The CDR3 bases are TGTGCCAGCAATATCATAGGGGCCACCGGGGAGCTGTTTTTT.

This chain connects TRBV4-1 to TRBJ2-7; TRBD2 matches at 12 bases. Germline V lookup: CDR1 MGHRA, CDR2 YSYEKL. The CDR3 loop spans 22 amino acids. The V segment lost 0 bases and the J segment 0 bases; nucleotides outside the gene matches: 18. The CDR3 is CASSQDPSRTSGVRGSSYEQYF. CDR3 sequence (DNA): TGCGCCAGCAGCCAAGACCCTTCTCGGACTAGCGGGGTTCGGGGGAGCTCCTACGAGCAGTACTTC.

This clonotype was counted between two and nine times. The chain is built from TRBV6-2 or TRBV6-3 and TRBJ1-1, with TRBD1 identical over 8 bases. The CDR3 loop spans 15 amino acids. V dropped 1 base and J dropped 5; count of bases not matched to a gene: 6. Germline values: CDR1 MNHEY, CDR2 SVGEGT. Here the CDR3 DNA reads TGTGCCAGCAGTTACTGGCCAGGGGGCGGAACTGAAGCTTTCTTT. Its protein is CASSYWPGGGTEAFF.

There are many counts of this clonotype. The chain links TRBV2 to TRBJ2-7; tentatively, D is TRBD1 (6 bases). Germline V gene data show CDR1 as SNHLY and CDR2 as FYNNEI. This CDR3 is 15 amino acids long. V was clipped by 5 bases and J by 3 bases, with 17 bases between them. DNA for the CDR3: TGTGCCAGCAGTCCAGGACAGTCTAAGGTCTACGAGCAGTACTTC. Protein: CASSPGQSKVYEQYF.

This clonotype was found a few times. This chain joins TRBV4-2 and TRBJ1-2; D call uncertain. This CDR3 comprises 15 residues. Trimming left V 0 bases short and J 4 bases short, with 12 bases between. Germline CDR1 and CDR2: LGHNA and YNFKEQ. DNA of the CDR3: TGTGCCAGCAGCCAAGATCGACACATCCTCTATGGCTACACCTTC. It specifies CASSQDRHILYGYTF.

In this sample, this clonotype turned up many times. The V and J genes are TRBV6-1 and TRBJ2-5; 7 bases match TRBD2. Germline lookup yields CDR1 MNHNS and CDR2 SASEGT. The CDR3 is made up of 14 amino acids. Trimming at V came to 6 bases and at J to 2 bases, leaving 6 bases not matched to a gene. As DNA, the CDR3 is TGTGCCAGCAGGCTAACTAGCGTACAAGAGACCCAGTACTTC. Amino acid sequence: CASRLTSVQETQYF.

The J gene is TRBJ1-2, the V gene TRBV6-1; D possibly corresponds to TRBD1 (5 bases). The CDR3 totals 12 residues. Trimming cost V 10 bases and J 1 base, with 10 bases left between them. Per germline, CDR1 MNHNS and CDR2 SASEGT. CDR3: CANGDFNYGYTF. CDR3 nucleotides: TGTGCCAACGGGGACTTTAACTATGGCTACACCTTC.

This clonotype has ten or more counts. V gene TRBV28 combines with J gene TRBJ1-5; TRBD1 agrees at 7 bases. Germline V gene data show CDR1 as MDHEN and CDR2 as SYDVKM. The CDR3 contains 16 residues. After removal of 5 bases from V and 0 bases from J, the junction contained 7 bases not matched to a gene. The CDR3 DNA sequence: TGTGCCAGCAGTCCTCCGGGACAGAATAGCAATCAGCCCCAGCATTTT. Translating it yields CASSPPGQNSNQPQHF.

This clonotype was seen more than once but under ten times. This chain joins TRBV5-1 and TRBJ2-7; D may be TRBD1 (6 bases). The CDR3 totals 17 residues. The V end was cut by 2 bases, the J end by 5 bases, with 23 bases between. Germline CDR1 reads SGHRS; CDR2 reads YFSETQ. The CDR3 DNA reads TGCGCCAGCAGCTTTGGAGACCTGGGACACCGAGGGGACGAGCAGTACTTC. Translated, it gives CASSFGDLGHRGDEQYF.

A word on this clonotype: A much larger clone lies a single base off, so this may be a read error. V usage is TRBV7-3 and J usage is TRBJ2-5, with unresolved D. CDR3 length equals 15 residues. Germline CDR1 SGHTA, CDR2 FQGTGA. Here the CDR3 DNA reads TGTGTCAGCAGCTTAATCCCGGGCAGCCAAGAGACCCAGTACTTC. It encodes CVSSLIPGSQETQYF.

This chain links TRBV4-1 with TRBJ1-6; no firm D call. This CDR3 has 16 residues. V was pared by 10 bases and J by 9 bases, with 25 bases between. Per germline, CDR1 MGHRA and CDR2 YSYEKL. CDR3 sequence (DNA): TGCGCCACCACTCTTGGGAGTGCCTCTCGGAGTTCACCCCTCCACTTT. Amino acids: CATTLGSASRSSPLHF.